These T cell receptor beta chains were read from a single sample in a study of OX40 agonist ivuxolimab in advanced cancers. The repertoire was sequenced with immunoSEQ multiplex PCR; TCRdb's copy has only in-frame clones and lacks some. The sample comprises about 59,000 clones, 87% of which are singletons, and around 0.35% rests with the top ten. Sample: CD4+ or CD8+ T cells sorted from blood, taken in a trial of the OX40 agonist ivuxolimab. The receptors derive from an adult with an advanced solid tumor such as melanoma, head and neck, liver or kidney cancer. The CDR3 runs from the conserved cysteine through the conserved F or W. Fields, in order: clone size, J gene, D gene, V gene, CDR3 protein, CDR3 DNA. D genes are given only for firm matches. Clone size is stated in some rows and not others, as once, few, many or a class when expanded.

abundance: NA
j_gene: TRBJ1-2
d_gene: TRBD1
v_gene: TRBV19
CDR3aa: CASRQGGVYGYTF
CDR3nt: TGTGCCAGTAGGCAGGGGGGCGTCTATGGCTACACCTTC

abundance: NA
j_gene: TRBJ1-4
d_gene: NA
v_gene: TRBV9
CDR3aa: CASSASPALREKLFF
CDR3nt: TGTGCCAGCAGCGCCTCGCCTGCCCTTCGCGAAAAACTGTTTTTT

abundance: few
j_gene: TRBJ2-5
d_gene: NA
v_gene: TRBV4-1
CDR3aa: CASSLLDTETQYF
CDR3nt: TGCGCCAGCAGCCTCCTGGACACAGAGACCCAGTACTTC

abundance: NA
j_gene: TRBJ2-7
d_gene: TRBD2
v_gene: TRBV29-1
CDR3aa: CSVVGLAGGHVAYEQYF
CDR3nt: TGCAGCGTTGTCGGACTAGCGGGAGGCCACGTGGCCTACGAGCAGTACTTC

abundance: NA
j_gene: TRBJ1-6
d_gene: NA
v_gene: TRBV2
CDR3aa: CASSVPTNNSPLHF
CDR3nt: TGTGCCAGCTCTGTCCCAACGAACAATTCACCCCTCCACTTT

abundance: NA
j_gene: TRBJ1-1
d_gene: TRBD1
v_gene: TRBV18
CDR3aa: CASSPLEGQGNTEAFF
CDR3nt: TGTGCCAGCTCACCACTGGAAGGACAGGGGAACACTGAAGCTTTCTTT

abundance: NA
j_gene: TRBJ1-4
d_gene: TRBD1
v_gene: TRBV11-2
CDR3aa: CASSLGWDRGEKLFF
CDR3nt: TGTGCCAGCAGCTTAGGTTGGGACAGGGGGGAAAAACTGTTTTTT

abundance: NA
j_gene: TRBJ2-5
d_gene: NA
v_gene: TRBV5-1
CDR3aa: CASSLEPGAETQYF
CDR3nt: TGCGCCAGCAGCTTGGAACCAGGGGCAGAGACCCAGTACTTC

abundance: NA
j_gene: TRBJ1-2
d_gene: NA
v_gene: TRBV19
CDR3aa: CASSASFLGTYGYTF
CDR3nt: TGTGCCAGTAGTGCCTCTTTTCTAGGAACCTATGGCTACACCTTC

abundance: NA
j_gene: TRBJ1-1
d_gene: TRBD1
v_gene: TRBV4-2
CDR3aa: CASSQDRAGGRTEAFF
CDR3nt: TGTGCCAGCAGCCAAGATAGGGCAGGGGGGCGGACTGAAGCTTTCTTT

abundance: few
j_gene: TRBJ2-7
d_gene: NA
v_gene: TRBV27
CDR3aa: CASSLKSALEQYF
CDR3nt: TGTGCCAGCAGTTTAAAATCAGCGCTGGAGCAGTACTTC

abundance: NA
j_gene: TRBJ1-4
d_gene: NA
v_gene: TRBV9
CDR3aa: CASSGVKDDEKLFF
CDR3nt: TGTGCCAGCAGCGGTGTTAAGGACGATGAAAAACTGTTTTTT

abundance: NA
j_gene: TRBJ2-3
d_gene: NA
v_gene: TRBV30
CDR3aa: CAWGRSTDTQYF
CDR3nt: TGTGCCTGGGGGCGCTCCACAGATACGCAGTATTTT

abundance: NA
j_gene: TRBJ1-1
d_gene: NA
v_gene: TRBV6-6
CDR3aa: CASSYSSGMNTEAFF
CDR3nt: TGTGCCAGCAGTTACTCATCGGGGATGAACACTGAAGCTTTCTTT

abundance: NA
j_gene: TRBJ2-2
d_gene: NA
v_gene: TRBV21-1
CDR3aa: CASGPTGGKTGELFF
CDR3nt: TGTGCCAGCGGACCGACAGGGGGGAAGACCGGGGAGCTGTTTTTT

abundance: NA
j_gene: TRBJ2-2
d_gene: NA
v_gene: TRBV11-2
CDR3aa: CASSFMENTGELFF
CDR3nt: TGTGCCAGCAGCTTCATGGAAAACACCGGGGAGCTGTTTTTT

abundance: once
j_gene: TRBJ2-4
d_gene: NA
v_gene: TRBV28
CDR3aa: CASSESQAGTKNIQYF
CDR3nt: TGTGCCAGCAGTGAAAGTCAAGCAGGGACCAAAAACATTCAGTACTTC

abundance: NA
j_gene: TRBJ1-5
d_gene: NA
v_gene: TRBV10-3
CDR3aa: CAISVSGEGNQPQHF
CDR3nt: TGTGCCATCAGTGTGTCTGGGGAGGGCAATCAGCCCCAGCATTTT

abundance: NA
j_gene: TRBJ1-2
d_gene: NA
v_gene: TRBV6-5
CDR3aa: CASSWGPGVGGYTF
CDR3nt: TGTGCCAGCAGTTGGGGGCCCGGGGTCGGCGGCTACACCTTC

abundance: NA
j_gene: TRBJ2-5
d_gene: NA
v_gene: TRBV18
CDR3aa: CASSLEAALIQYF
CDR3nt: TGTGCCAGCTCATTAGAGGCCGCCCTGATCCAGTACTTC

abundance: few
j_gene: TRBJ2-2
d_gene: NA
v_gene: TRBV5-1
CDR3aa: CASSLAATGTVGELFF
CDR3nt: TGCGCCAGCAGCTTGGCCGCGACAGGGACTGTCGGGGAGCTGTTTTTT

abundance: NA
j_gene: TRBJ1-2
d_gene: NA
v_gene: TRBV30
CDR3aa: CAWSVQYGGYTF
CDR3nt: TGTGCCTGGAGTGTACAATACGGGGGCTACACCTTC

abundance: NA
j_gene: TRBJ1-2
d_gene: TRBD1
v_gene: TRBV18
CDR3aa: CASSPRTGDYGYTF
CDR3nt: TGTGCCAGCTCACCTCGGACAGGGGACTATGGCTACACCTTC

abundance: NA
j_gene: TRBJ2-7
d_gene: NA
v_gene: TRBV4-1
CDR3aa: CASSREGGGSYEQYF
CDR3nt: TGCGCCAGCAGCCGGGAAGGAGGGGGCTCCTACGAGCAGTACTTC

abundance: NA
j_gene: TRBJ2-7
d_gene: TRBD2
v_gene: TRBV7-8
CDR3aa: CASSLQAGVYSYEQYF
CDR3nt: TGTGCCAGCAGCCTCCAAGCGGGGGTTTACTCCTACGAGCAGTACTTC

abundance: NA
j_gene: TRBJ1-3
d_gene: NA
v_gene: TRBV12-5
CDR3aa: CASRFGGAGNTIYF
CDR3nt: TGTGCTAGCCGTTTTGGGGGGGCTGGAAACACCATATATTTT

abundance: NA
j_gene: TRBJ2-7
d_gene: NA
v_gene: TRBV21-1
CDR3aa: CASSIRRQGDCHYEQYF
CDR3nt: TGTGCCAGCAGCATCCGAAGACAGGGGGATTGTCACTACGAGCAGTACTTC

abundance: NA
j_gene: TRBJ1-1
d_gene: TRBD1
v_gene: TRBV13
CDR3aa: CASSLGGGDTEAFF
CDR3nt: TGTGCCAGCAGCTTAGGAGGGGGCGACACTGAAGCTTTCTTT

abundance: NA
j_gene: TRBJ1-3
d_gene: NA
v_gene: TRBV27
CDR3aa: CASSRGQSGNTIYF
CDR3nt: TGTGCCAGCAGTAGAGGACAGTCTGGAAACACCATATATTTT

abundance: NA
j_gene: TRBJ1-1
d_gene: NA
v_gene: TRBV4-1
CDR3aa: CASSQRWSRDTFMNTEAFF
CDR3nt: TGCGCCAGCAGCCAACGATGGTCTCGGGACACCTTCATGAACACTGAAGCTTTCTTT

abundance: NA
j_gene: TRBJ1-1
d_gene: NA
v_gene: TRBV5-1
CDR3aa: CASSFPQNTEAFF
CDR3nt: TGCGCCAGCAGCTTTCCGCAGAACACTGAAGCTTTCTTT

abundance: few
j_gene: TRBJ2-2
d_gene: TRBD1
v_gene: TRBV10-3
CDR3aa: CAARQGRETGELFF
CDR3nt: TGTGCCGCCCGACAGGGACGGGAAACCGGGGAGCTGTTTTTT

abundance: NA
j_gene: TRBJ2-3
d_gene: TRBD2
v_gene: TRBV7-2
CDR3aa: CASSLGPTGTRGDTQYF
CDR3nt: TGTGCCAGCAGCTTGGGGCCTACCGGGACTAGAGGAGATACGCAGTATTTT

abundance: NA
j_gene: TRBJ2-1
d_gene: NA
v_gene: TRBV5-1
CDR3aa: CASSLGQSSYNEQFF
CDR3nt: TGCGCCAGCAGCTTGGGACAGAGCTCCTACAATGAGCAGTTCTTC

abundance: few
j_gene: TRBJ1-5
d_gene: NA
v_gene: TRBV6-6
CDR3aa: CASSQGRGGTQPQHF
CDR3nt: TGTGCCAGCAGTCAAGGTCGGGGGGGGACTCAGCCCCAGCATTTT

abundance: NA
j_gene: TRBJ1-4
d_gene: NA
v_gene: TRBV30
CDR3aa: CAWSVPGFYEKLFF
CDR3nt: TGTGCCTGGAGTGTACCAGGGTTTTACGAAAAACTGTTTTTT

abundance: NA
j_gene: TRBJ2-5
d_gene: TRBD2
v_gene: TRBV4-1
CDR3aa: CASSQDKLSAGGSQETQYF
CDR3nt: TGCGCCAGCAGCCAAGATAAGCTGTCCGCGGGGGGTTCGCAAGAGACCCAGTACTTC

abundance: NA
j_gene: TRBJ1-1
d_gene: NA
v_gene: TRBV7-9
CDR3aa: CASSPHVDEAFF
CDR3nt: TGTGCCAGCAGCCCCCACGTCGATGAAGCTTTCTTT

abundance: NA
j_gene: TRBJ1-5
d_gene: NA
v_gene: TRBV19
CDR3aa: CASSGRTLNYDQPQHF
CDR3nt: TGTGCCAGTAGTGGAAGGACCCTAAATTACGATCAGCCCCAGCATTTT

abundance: once
j_gene: TRBJ2-5
d_gene: NA
v_gene: TRBV6-5
CDR3aa: CASAVGETQYF
CDR3nt: TGTGCCAGCGCTGTAGGGGAGACCCAGTACTTC

abundance: NA
j_gene: TRBJ2-7
d_gene: TRBD1
v_gene: TRBV6-9
CDR3aa: CASSYSGQSYEQYF
CDR3nt: TGTGCCAGCAGTTACTCGGGACAGAGCTACGAGCAGTACTTC

abundance: NA
j_gene: TRBJ2-7
d_gene: NA
v_gene: TRBV7-9
CDR3aa: CASSFSSYEQYF
CDR3nt: TGTGCCAGCAGCTTTTCCTCCTACGAGCAGTACTTC

abundance: NA
j_gene: TRBJ2-3
d_gene: TRBD2
v_gene: TRBV5-5
CDR3aa: CASSWETSRATDTQYF
CDR3nt: TGTGCCAGCAGCTGGGAGACTAGCCGGGCCACAGATACGCAGTATTTT

abundance: NA
j_gene: TRBJ1-5
d_gene: NA
v_gene: TRBV6-5
CDR3aa: CASSYSYNQPQHF
CDR3nt: TGTGCCAGCAGTTACTCGTACAATCAGCCCCAGCATTTT

abundance: NA
j_gene: TRBJ2-2
d_gene: TRBD2
v_gene: TRBV30
CDR3aa: CAWSDSTSGRPSPGELFF
CDR3nt: TGTGCCTGGAGTGATTCGACTAGCGGGAGACCCAGTCCCGGGGAGCTGTTTTTT

abundance: NA
j_gene: TRBJ1-2
d_gene: NA
v_gene: TRBV7-9
CDR3aa: CASSRGGGSYGYTF
CDR3nt: TGTGCCAGCAGCCGAGGTGGGGGGAGCTATGGCTACACCTTC

abundance: NA
j_gene: TRBJ2-6
d_gene: TRBD1
v_gene: TRBV30
CDR3aa: CAWNRDRVPGANVLTF
CDR3nt: TGTGCCTGGAACCGGGACAGGGTACCTGGGGCCAACGTCCTGACTTTC

abundance: NA
j_gene: TRBJ2-7
d_gene: TRBD1
v_gene: TRBV4-3
CDR3aa: CASSQRGQGAYEQYF
CDR3nt: TGCGCCAGCAGCCAGAGGGGACAGGGGGCCTACGAGCAGTACTTC

abundance: NA
j_gene: TRBJ1-5
d_gene: NA
v_gene: TRBV19
CDR3aa: CASSASYNQPQHF
CDR3nt: TGTGCCAGTAGTGCCAGCTATAATCAGCCCCAGCATTTT

abundance: NA
j_gene: TRBJ2-5
d_gene: TRBD1
v_gene: TRBV30
CDR3aa: CACLDRRETQYF
CDR3nt: TGTGCCTGCCTGGACAGGAGAGAGACCCAGTACTTC

abundance: NA
j_gene: TRBJ1-2
d_gene: TRBD1
v_gene: TRBV7-2
CDR3aa: CASSSGQGMDYGYTF
CDR3nt: TGTGCCAGCAGCTCGGGACAGGGAATGGACTATGGCTACACCTTC

abundance: once
j_gene: TRBJ2-1
d_gene: NA
v_gene: TRBV9
CDR3aa: CASSSRAGLGEQFF
CDR3nt: TGTGCCAGCAGCTCTAGGGCAGGGCTAGGTGAGCAGTTCTTC

abundance: NA
j_gene: TRBJ2-5
d_gene: NA
v_gene: TRBV7-9
CDR3aa: CASSLTGSDQETQYF
CDR3nt: TGTGCCAGCAGCTTAACGGGGTCAGACCAAGAGACCCAGTACTTC